This T cell receptor beta chain was captured in a study of OX40 agonist ivuxolimab in advanced cancers. Study observations and caveats: CD8+ T cells were the subset that, on average, had more expanded clones than CD4+.

Libraries were prepared by immunoSEQ multiplex PCR; TCRdb keeps only in-frame clonotypes and omits some of them. The data contain around 76,000 clones, more than 70% of them singletons. Note on this clone: Its specificity is not known.

The CDR3 runs to 16 residues. Per the germline V gene, CDR1 is MDHEN and CDR2 is SYDVKM. V trimming: 6 bases; J trimming: 3 bases; junction bases outside the gene matches: 12. This specimen consisted of CD4+ or CD8+ T cells sorted from blood, obtained in a trial of the OX40 agonist ivuxolimab. The receptor was isolated from an adult with an advanced solid tumor such as melanoma, head and neck, liver or kidney cancer. This chain connects TRBV28 to TRBJ2-7; 9 positions agree with TRBD1. CDR3 nucleotides: TGTGCCAGCAGCTCGCTTAAGGGACAGGGAGGCTACGAGCAGTACTTC. It translates to CASSSLKGQGGYEQYF.